This is a list of T cell receptor beta chains from one sample in a study of blood T cell repertoires in COVID-19. The assay was immunoSEQ multiplex PCR, and TCRdb's table has in-frame clones only and misses some. The data hold 130,000 to 150,000 clones, with roughly 89% observed a single time. The sequencing input was peripheral blood. These receptors came from a woman in her 50s with acute or convalescent COVID-19. Each CDR3 is given with its conserved first and last residue.

CASSPPTGGDSDGYTF	TRBV18	TRBJ1-2
CASSRPPGQGVNEQFF	TRBV4-1	TRBJ2-1
CASSRTSRGFSLPDTQYF	TRBV7-3	TRBJ2-3
CSAGTSGRNEQFF	TRBV29-1	TRBJ2-1
CASSLEGLAGGNSYNEQFF	TRBV11-3	TRBJ2-1
CASSQAGLAVRLGEQFF	TRBV3-1/TRBV3-2	TRBJ2-1
CASSTRGPYYNEQFF	TRBV5-1	TRBJ2-1
CASRRTSGGDTQYF	TRBV6-5	TRBJ2-3
CASSYSTNGADTQYF	TRBV6-6	TRBJ2-3
CASSLASNTEAFF	TRBV12-3/TRBV12-4	TRBJ1-1
CASSPTSGGSSYEQYF	TRBV18	TRBJ2-7
CASSAGYNEQFF	TRBV27	TRBJ2-1
CASSLVPGWQETQYF	TRBV5-5	TRBJ2-5
CASSPPGQGSDTQYF	TRBV4-2	TRBJ2-3
CASSLGDRGFETQYF	TRBV11-3	TRBJ2-5
CASSEQGYGYTF	TRBV25-1	TRBJ1-2
CASSVGGSRSNYGYTF	TRBV9	TRBJ1-2
CASSLAMAGGNTDTQYF	TRBV5-1	TRBJ2-3
CASSYRGPEAFF	TRBV5-8	TRBJ1-1
CASSSPGMNTEAFF	TRBV6-5	TRBJ1-1
CASSIGTAEGGLFF	TRBV19	TRBJ1-4
CATSDTRGRSYEQYF	TRBV24-1	TRBJ2-7
CASSEGLAGETQYF	TRBV9	TRBJ2-5
CASSEYRDTDTQYF	TRBV6-1	TRBJ2-3
CASLTSEYTGELFF	TRBV2	TRBJ2-2
CATSESPGQGWPGANVLTF	TRBV24-1	TRBJ2-6